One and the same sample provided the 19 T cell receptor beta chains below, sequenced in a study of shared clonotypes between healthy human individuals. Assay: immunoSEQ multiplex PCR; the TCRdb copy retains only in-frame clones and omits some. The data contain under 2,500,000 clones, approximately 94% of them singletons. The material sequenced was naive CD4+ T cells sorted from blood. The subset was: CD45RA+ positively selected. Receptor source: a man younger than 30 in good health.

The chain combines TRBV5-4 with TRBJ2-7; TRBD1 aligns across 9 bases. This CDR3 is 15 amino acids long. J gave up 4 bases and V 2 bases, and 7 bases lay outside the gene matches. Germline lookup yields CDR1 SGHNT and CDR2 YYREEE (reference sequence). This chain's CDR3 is CASSLGTGREYEQYF. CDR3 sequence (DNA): TGTGCCAGCAGCTTAGGGACAGGGAGAGAGTACGAGCAGTACTTC. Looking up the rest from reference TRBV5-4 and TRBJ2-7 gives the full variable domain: ETGVTQSPTHLIKTRGQQVTLRCSSQSGHNTVSWYQQALGQGPQFIFQYYREEENGRGNFPPRFSGLQFPNYSSELNVNALELDDSALYLCASSLGTGREYEQYFGPGTRLTVT.

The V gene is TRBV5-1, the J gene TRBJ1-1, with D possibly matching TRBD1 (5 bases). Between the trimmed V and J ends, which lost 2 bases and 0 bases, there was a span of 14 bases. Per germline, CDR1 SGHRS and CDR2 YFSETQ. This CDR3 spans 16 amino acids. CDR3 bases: TGCGCCAGCAGCTTCGGCCGAGGGGCCATGAACACTGAAGCTTTCTTT. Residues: CASSFGRGAMNTEAFF.

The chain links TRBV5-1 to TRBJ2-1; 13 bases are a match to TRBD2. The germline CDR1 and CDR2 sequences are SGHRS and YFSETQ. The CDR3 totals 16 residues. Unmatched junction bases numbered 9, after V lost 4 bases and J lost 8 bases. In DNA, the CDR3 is TGCGCCAGCAGCCTGGAACTAGCGGGAGGGCCCCATGAGCAGTTCTTC. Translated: CASSLELAGGPHEQFF.

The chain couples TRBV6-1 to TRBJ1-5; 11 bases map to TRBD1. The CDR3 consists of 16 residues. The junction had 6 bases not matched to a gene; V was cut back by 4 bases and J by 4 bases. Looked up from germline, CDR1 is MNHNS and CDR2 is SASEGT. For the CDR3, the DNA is TGTGCCAGCAGTGCTCCGGGACAGGGGGAGAATCAGCCCCAGCATTTT. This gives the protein CASSAPGQGENQPQHF.

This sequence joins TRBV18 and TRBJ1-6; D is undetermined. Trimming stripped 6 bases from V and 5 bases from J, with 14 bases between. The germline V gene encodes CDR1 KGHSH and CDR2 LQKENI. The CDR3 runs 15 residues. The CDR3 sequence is CASSPAGANNSPLHF. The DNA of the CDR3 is TGTGCCAGCTCCCCCGCCGGCGCCAATAATTCACCCCTCCACTTT. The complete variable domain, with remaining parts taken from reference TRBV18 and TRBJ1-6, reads NAGVMQNPRHLVRRRGQEARLRCSPMKGHSHVYWYRQLPEEGLKFMVYLQKENIIDESGMPKERFSAEFPKEGPSILRIQQVVRGDSAAYFCASSPAGANNSPLHFGNGTRLTVT.

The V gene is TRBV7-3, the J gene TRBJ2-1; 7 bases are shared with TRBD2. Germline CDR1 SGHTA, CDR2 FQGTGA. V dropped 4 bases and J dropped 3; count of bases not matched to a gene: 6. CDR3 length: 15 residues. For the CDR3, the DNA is TGTGCCAGCAGCTCGTCGCGGGGGAGCTACAATGAGCAGTTCTTC. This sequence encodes CASSSSRGSYNEQFF.

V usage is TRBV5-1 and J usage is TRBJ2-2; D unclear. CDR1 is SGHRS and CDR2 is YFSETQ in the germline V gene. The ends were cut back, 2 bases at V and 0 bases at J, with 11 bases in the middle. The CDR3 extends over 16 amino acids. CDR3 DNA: TGCGCCAGCAGCTTAAGTTCCTCACCGAACACCGGGGAGCTGTTTTTT. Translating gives CASSLSSSPNTGELFF.

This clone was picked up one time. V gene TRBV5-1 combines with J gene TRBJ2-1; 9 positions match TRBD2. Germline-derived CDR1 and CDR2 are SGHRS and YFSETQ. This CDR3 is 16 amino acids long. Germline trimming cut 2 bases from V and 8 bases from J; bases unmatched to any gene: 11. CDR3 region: CASSLGSGSPSDEQFF. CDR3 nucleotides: TGCGCCAGCAGCTTAGGTAGCGGGAGCCCCTCGGATGAGCAGTTCTTC.

The CDR3 bases are TGTGCCAGCACCAAACAGGGGAGGGAGGACACTGAAGCTTTCTTT. This sequence encodes CASTKQGREDTEAFF. V is TRBV7-6 and J is TRBJ1-1; 7 nucleotides line up with TRBD1. Germline V gene lookup returns CDR1 SGHVS and CDR2 FNYEAQ. The CDR3 is 15 amino acids. Trimming at V came to 7 bases and at J to 3 bases, leaving 11 bases not matched to a gene.

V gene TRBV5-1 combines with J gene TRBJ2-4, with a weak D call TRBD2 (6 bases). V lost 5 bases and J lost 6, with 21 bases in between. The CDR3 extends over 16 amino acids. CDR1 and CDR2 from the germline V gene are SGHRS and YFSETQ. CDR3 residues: CASRPGLQVLGNIQYF. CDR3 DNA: TGCGCCAGCAGACCTGGACTACAGGTCCTAGGAAACATTCAGTACTTC.

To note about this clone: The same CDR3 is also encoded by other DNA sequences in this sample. The CDR3 nucleotides are TGTGCCAGCAGTGCGCAGGGAACAAACTATGGCTACACCTTC. Its translation: CASSAQGTNYGYTF. V is TRBV2 and J is TRBJ1-2; possibly TRBD1 for D (5 bases). Trimming left V 4 bases short and J 2 bases short, with 11 bases between. This CDR3 contains 14 residues. Germline CDR1 and CDR2: SNHLY and FYNNEI.

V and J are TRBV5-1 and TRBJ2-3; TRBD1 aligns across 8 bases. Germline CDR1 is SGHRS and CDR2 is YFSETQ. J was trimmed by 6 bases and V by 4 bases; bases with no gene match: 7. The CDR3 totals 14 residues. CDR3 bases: TGCGCCAGCAGCACGACAGGGGCACAGGATACGCAGTATTTT. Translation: CASSTTGAQDTQYF.

CDR3 nucleotides: TGTGCCAGCAGTCCCCGACAGGGGGAAGCTAATTCACCCCTCCACTTT. Translated: CASSPRQGEANSPLHF. The rearrangement links TRBV25-1 to TRBJ1-6, with 9 nucleotides matching TRBD1. Looked up from germline, CDR1 is MGHDK and CDR2 is SYGVNS. The CDR3 sequence is 16 residues long. The trim removed 5 bases at V and 6 bases at J, leaving 8 bases unmatched.

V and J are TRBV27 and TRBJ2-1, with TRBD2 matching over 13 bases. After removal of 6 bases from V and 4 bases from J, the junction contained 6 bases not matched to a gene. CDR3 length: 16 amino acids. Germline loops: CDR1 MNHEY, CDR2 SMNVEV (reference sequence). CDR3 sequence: CASRRLAGGQYNEQFF. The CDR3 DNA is TGTGCCAGCAGGCGACTAGCGGGAGGTCAATACAATGAGCAGTTCTTC.

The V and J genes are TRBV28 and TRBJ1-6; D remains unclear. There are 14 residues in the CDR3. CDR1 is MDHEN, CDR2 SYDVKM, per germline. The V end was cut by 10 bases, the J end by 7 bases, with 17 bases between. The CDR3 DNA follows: TGTGCCACCTTTGAAGGTGGAGGAAATTCACCCCTCCACTTT. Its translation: CATFEGGGNSPLHF.

The CDR3 DNA is TGTGCCGCTGGGAGGGGGGAGACCCAGTACTTC. Translation: CAAGRGETQYF. The chain is built from TRBV7-9 and TRBJ2-5, with D possibly matching TRBD2 (7 bases). V was shortened by 11 bases and J by 5 bases, with 12 bases between the two germline ends. The CDR3 sequence is 11 residues long. The germline V gene encodes CDR1 SEHNR and CDR2 FQNEAQ (reference sequence).

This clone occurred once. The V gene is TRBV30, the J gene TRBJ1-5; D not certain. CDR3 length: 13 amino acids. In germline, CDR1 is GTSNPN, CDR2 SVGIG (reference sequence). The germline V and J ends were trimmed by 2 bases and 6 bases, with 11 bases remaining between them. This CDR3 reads CAWSSRLGQPQHF. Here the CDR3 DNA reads TGTGCCTGGAGTTCCCGACTTGGTCAGCCCCAGCATTTT.

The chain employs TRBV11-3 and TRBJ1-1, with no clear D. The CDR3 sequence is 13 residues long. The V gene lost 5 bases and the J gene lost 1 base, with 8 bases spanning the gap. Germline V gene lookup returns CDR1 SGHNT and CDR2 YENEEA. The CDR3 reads CASSVRSNTEAFF. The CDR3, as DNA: TGTGCCAGCAGCGTCAGGTCGAACACTGAAGCTTTCTTT.

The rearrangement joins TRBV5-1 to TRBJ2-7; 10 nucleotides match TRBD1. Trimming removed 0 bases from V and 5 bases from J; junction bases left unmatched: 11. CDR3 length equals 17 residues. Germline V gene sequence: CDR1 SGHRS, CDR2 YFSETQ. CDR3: CASSLAVVGQGDHEQYF. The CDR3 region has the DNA TGCGCCAGCAGCTTGGCCGTAGTTGGACAGGGGGACCACGAGCAGTACTTC.